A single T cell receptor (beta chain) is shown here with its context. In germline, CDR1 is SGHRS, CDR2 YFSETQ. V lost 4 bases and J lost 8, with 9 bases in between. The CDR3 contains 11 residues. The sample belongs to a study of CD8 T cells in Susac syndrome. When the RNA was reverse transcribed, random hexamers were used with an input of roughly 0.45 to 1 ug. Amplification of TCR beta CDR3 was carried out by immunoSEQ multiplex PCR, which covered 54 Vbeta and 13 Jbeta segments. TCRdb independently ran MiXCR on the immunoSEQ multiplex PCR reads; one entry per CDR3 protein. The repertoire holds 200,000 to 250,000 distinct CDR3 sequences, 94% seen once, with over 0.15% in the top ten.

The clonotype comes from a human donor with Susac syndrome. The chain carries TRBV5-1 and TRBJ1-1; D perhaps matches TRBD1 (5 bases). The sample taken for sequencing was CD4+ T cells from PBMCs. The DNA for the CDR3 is TGCGCCAGCAGCCTGGGACCCGAAGCTTTCTTT. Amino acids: CASSLGPEAFF.